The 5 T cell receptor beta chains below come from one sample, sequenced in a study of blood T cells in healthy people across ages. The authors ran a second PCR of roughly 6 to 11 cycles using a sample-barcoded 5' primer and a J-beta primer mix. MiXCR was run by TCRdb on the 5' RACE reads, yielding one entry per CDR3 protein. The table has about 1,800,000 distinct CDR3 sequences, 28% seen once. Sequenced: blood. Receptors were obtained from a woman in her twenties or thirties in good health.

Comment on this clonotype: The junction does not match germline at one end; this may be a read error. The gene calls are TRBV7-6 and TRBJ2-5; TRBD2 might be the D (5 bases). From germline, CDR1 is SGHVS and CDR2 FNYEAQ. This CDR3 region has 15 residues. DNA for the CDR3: TGTGCCGGCAGCTTAGGTCTGAGCGGACAAGAGACCCAGTACTTC. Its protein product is CAGSLGLSGQETQYF.

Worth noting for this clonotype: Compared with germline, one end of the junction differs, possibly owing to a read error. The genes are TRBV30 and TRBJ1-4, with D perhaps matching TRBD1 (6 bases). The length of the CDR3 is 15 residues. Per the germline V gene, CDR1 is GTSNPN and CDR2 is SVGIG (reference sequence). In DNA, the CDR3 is TGTGCCTGGAGTGTTGGTTTCAGGGGCAGTGAAAAACGGTTTTTT. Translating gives CAWSVGFRGSEKRFF.

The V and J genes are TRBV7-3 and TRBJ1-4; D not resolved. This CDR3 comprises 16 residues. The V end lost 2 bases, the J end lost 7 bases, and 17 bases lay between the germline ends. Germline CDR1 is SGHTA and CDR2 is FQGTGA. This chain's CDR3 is CASSLGLRPRSEKLFF. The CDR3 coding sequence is TGTGCCAGCAGCTTAGGTCTCCGGCCCCGCTCTGAAAAACTGTTTTTT.

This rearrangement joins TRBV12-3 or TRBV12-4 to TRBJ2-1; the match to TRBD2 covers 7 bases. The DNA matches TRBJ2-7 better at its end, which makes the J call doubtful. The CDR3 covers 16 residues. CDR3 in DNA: TGTGCCAGCAACAACGAGCGGGCGGGAGCCTACAATGAGCAGTACTTC. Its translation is CASNNERAGAYNEQYF.

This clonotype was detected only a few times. In DNA form, the CDR3 reads TGTGCCAGCAGCCAATCGACAGGGACTGGCTACGAGCAGTACTTC. Translated: CASSQSTGTGYEQYF. The chain employs TRBV3-1 and TRBJ2-7, with D perhaps TRBD1 (7 bases). Germline CDR1 is LGHDT and CDR2 is YNNKEL (reference sequence). The CDR3 runs 15 residues. Trimming shortened V by 2 bases and J by 3 bases, and 14 bases separated the two germline ends.